The 23 T cell receptor beta chains reported below all come from one sample, sequenced in a study of T-cell memory formation after mild COVID-19. TCRdb re-analysed the 5' RACE reads in MiXCR, keeping a single row per CDR3 protein. The table has 35,000 to 45,000 distinct CDR3 sequences, roughly 8% seen once; the top ten hold 1.4%. The specimen sequenced was PBMCs or a T cell subset sorted from them (not recorded which). The source of these receptors is a man aged 18 to 35 who had mild COVID-19 (a few samples of this study predate the infection). Cell type and time point are not known.

The gene calls are TRBV2 and TRBJ1-5; no firm D call. There are 13 residues in the CDR3. Germline V gives CDR1 SNHLY, CDR2 FYNNEI. Trimming removed 6 bases at V and 0 bases at J, with 6 bases between. CDR3: CASSGDSNQPQHF. CDR3 nucleotide sequence: TGTGCCAGCAGCGGTGATAGCAATCAGCCCCAGCATTTT.

The sample holds many counts of this clonotype. V usage is TRBV21-1 and J usage is TRBJ2-5; TRBD2, as called in the table, went unchecked against the DNA. TRBV21-1 counts as a pseudogene. CDR3 length: 12 amino acids. This CDR3 is CATSARQETQYF. CDR3 sequence (DNA): TGTGCCACCTCGGCCCGCCAAGAGACCCAGTACTTC.

This chain links TRBV5-1 with TRBJ2-3; 9 bases fit TRBD1. CDR3 size: 15 residues. J was trimmed by 3 bases and V by 3 bases; bases with no gene match: 5. CDR1 and CDR2 from the germline V gene are SGHRS and YFSETQ. The CDR3: CASSYNGQGTDTQYF. In nucleotides, the CDR3 is TGCGCCAGCAGCTACAACGGACAGGGGACAGATACGCAGTATTTT.

This chain links TRBV6-2 or TRBV6-3 with TRBJ1-2; tentative D call: TRBD1 (6 bases). Per germline, CDR1 MNHEY and CDR2 SVGEGT. V dropped 7 bases and J dropped 3 bases, with 9 bases sitting between them. The CDR3 loop spans 12 amino acids. CDR3 nucleotides: TGTGCCAGCACCAGACAGGACTATGGCTACACCTTC. This gives the protein CASTRQDYGYTF.

This clonotype was found a few times. The chain combines TRBV6-5 with TRBJ1-5, with TRBD1 identical over 7 bases. The CDR3 spans 14 residues. The germline V gene encodes CDR1 MNHEY and CDR2 SVGAGI. V gave up 6 bases and J gave up 4 bases; unmatched junction bases: 6. CDR3 in amino acids: CASSTDRVNQPQHF. The CDR3 DNA reads as TGTGCCAGCAGCACCGACAGGGTAAATCAGCCCCAGCATTTT.

V and J are TRBV7-2 and TRBJ1-2; D is unclear. The V end lost 5 bases, the J end lost 4 bases, and 8 bases lay between the germline ends. This CDR3 spans 12 amino acids. Germline CDR1 and CDR2: SGHTA and FQGNSA. In DNA form, the CDR3 reads TGTGCCAGCAGCCCCGCGGGCTATGGCTACACCTTC. Translated, it gives CASSPAGYGYTF.

The V and J genes are TRBV20-1 and TRBJ1-2; D gene unclear. Trimming took 7 bases from V and 0 from J, leaving 12 bases between them. This CDR3 has 13 amino acids. Germline lookup yields CDR1 DFQATT and CDR2 SNEGSKA (reference sequence). CDR3 sequence reads: CSGIATSNYGYTF. In DNA form, the CDR3 reads TGCAGTGGCATAGCGACGTCTAACTATGGCTACACCTTC.

This chain connects TRBV12-3 or TRBV12-4 to TRBJ2-3; no firm D call. The CDR3 runs 15 residues. Trimming left V 6 bases short and J 1 base short, with 14 bases between. The DNA for the CDR3 is TGTGCCAGCAGCCTAAACGCCGCGGGCACAGATACGCAGTATTTT. It translates to CASSLNAAGTDTQYF.

This clonotype has more than one count but fewer than ten. The gene calls are TRBV7-2 and TRBJ1-6; D uncertain. From germline, CDR1 is SGHTA and CDR2 FQGNSA. V was cut by 8 bases and J by 8 bases, with 13 bases left in between. The CDR3 has 13 residues. The CDR3 region is CASCPHADSPLHF. The CDR3 DNA is TGTGCCAGCTGCCCGCACGCTGATTCACCCCTCCACTTT.

There are many counts of this clonotype. This chain uses TRBV28 with TRBJ1-1, with TRBD1 identical over 7 bases. Germline V gene sequence: CDR1 MDHEN, CDR2 SYDVKM. The CDR3 sequence is 14 residues long. With 2 bases clipped from V and 8 bases from J, the junction kept 8 bases outside the gene matches. In DNA, the CDR3 is TGTGCCAGCAGTTTAGGCGGGGACAGCGAGGAAGCTTTCTTT. The encoded protein is CASSLGGDSEEAFF.

Ten or more counts support this clonotype. The chain joins TRBV12-3 or TRBV12-4 to TRBJ2-3, with D maybe TRBD2 (6 bases). CDR3 length: 15 amino acids. The V end was cut by 5 bases, the J end by 3 bases, with 15 bases between. The CDR3 is CASSPPGTLTDTQYF. Written as DNA, the CDR3 is TGTGCCAGCAGTCCCCCCGGGACTTTAACAGATACGCAGTATTTT.

This clonotype was counted only a few times. The chain couples TRBV5-1 to TRBJ2-1; 11 nucleotides agree with TRBD2. V lost 3 bases, J lost 4 bases, and 6 bases stayed unmatched. Germline V gene data show CDR1 as SGHRS and CDR2 as YFSETQ. This CDR3 is 16 amino acids long. CDR3 loop: CASSSSASGGYNEQFF. The CDR3 DNA follows: TGCGCCAGCAGCTCCTCGGCTAGCGGGGGGTACAATGAGCAGTTCTTC.

This clonotype was found a few times. The chain couples TRBV29-1 to TRBJ1-1; D gene ambiguous. Between the trimmed V and J ends, which lost 4 bases and 0 bases, there was a span of 6 bases. Germline-derived CDR1 and CDR2 are SQVTM and ANQGSEA. The CDR3 has 12 amino acids. The CDR3 DNA follows: TGCAGCGTTGGGACCATGAACACTGAAGCTTTCTTT. Protein: CSVGTMNTEAFF. Together with reference TRBV29-1 and TRBJ1-1, the CDR3 gives the full variable domain: SAVISQKPSRDICQRGTSLTIQCQVDSQVTMMFWYRQQPGQSLTLIATANQGSEATYESGFVIDKFPISRPNLTFSTLTVSNMSPEDSSIYLCSVGTMNTEAFFGQGTRLTVV.

This clonotype was seen a few times. V and J are TRBV27 and TRBJ1-6; D unclear. Trimming removed 3 bases from V and 6 bases from J, with 6 bases in between. This CDR3 contains 13 residues. Germline-derived CDR1 and CDR2 are MNHEY and SMNVEV (reference sequence). The CDR3 sequence: CASSFRVNSPLHF. Here the CDR3 DNA reads TGTGCCAGCAGTTTTAGGGTTAATTCACCCCTCCACTTT.

This clonotype was observed at least ten times. An end of the junction does not agree with germline; a read error may underlie this. The chain uses TRBV29-1 and TRBJ1-1; TRBD1 is a possible D gene (5 bases). This CDR3 is 11 amino acids long. CDR1 and CDR2 (germline): SQVTM, ANQGSEA. The CDR3 DNA reads as TGTACAGGTCTGAGGAACACTGAAGCTTTCTTT. This codes for CTGLRNTEAFF.

The chain recombines TRBV5-1 with TRBJ2-5; 7 bases match TRBD1. This CDR3 region has 14 residues. CDR1 is SGHRS and CDR2 is YFSETQ in the germline V gene. V was pared by 4 bases and J by 5 bases, with 8 bases of the junction left unmatched. This CDR3 is CASSPGQSGETQYF. DNA of the CDR3: TGCGCCAGCAGCCCGGGACAGTCAGGGGAGACCCAGTACTTC. The whole variable domain, filled in from reference TRBV5-1 and TRBJ2-5, reads KAGVTQTPRYLIKTRGQQVTLSCSPISGHRSVSWYQQTPGQGLQFLFEYFSETQRNKGNFPGRFSGRQFSNSRSEMNVSTLELGDSALYLCASSPGQSGETQYFGPGTRLLVL.

This clonotype was seen only a few times. The chain recombines TRBV7-6 with TRBJ2-1, with D possibly being TRBD1 or TRBD2 (7 bases each). CDR3 length: 16 residues. Germline V gene sequence: CDR1 SGHVS, CDR2 FNYEAQ. V dropped 5 bases and J dropped 3 bases, with 17 bases sitting between them. CDR3 region: CASSPSTGDYYNEQFF. CDR3 in DNA: TGTGCCAGCAGCCCGAGCACAGGGGACTACTACAATGAGCAGTTCTTC. Combining the CDR3 with reference TRBV7-6 and TRBJ2-1 gives the whole variable domain GAGVSQSPRYKVTKRGQDVALRCDPISGHVSLYWYRQALGQGPEFLTYFNYEAQQDKSGLPNDRFSAERPEGSISTLTIQRTEQRDSAMYRCASSPSTGDYYNEQFFGPGTRLTVL.

The chain joins TRBV5-1 to TRBJ2-1; a possible D gene is TRBD2 (5 bases). The CDR3 has 13 amino acids. Germline V gene lookup returns CDR1 SGHRS and CDR2 YFSETQ. V was clipped by 1 base and J by 8 bases, with 10 bases between them. The CDR3: CASSLPISDEQFF. The CDR3 DNA is TGCGCCAGCAGCTTGCCAATTAGCGATGAGCAGTTCTTC. Full variable domain (missing parts from reference TRBV5-1 and TRBJ2-1): KAGVTQTPRYLIKTRGQQVTLSCSPISGHRSVSWYQQTPGQGLQFLFEYFSETQRNKGNFPGRFSGRQFSNSRSEMNVSTLELGDSALYLCASSLPISDEQFFGPGTRLTVL.

The J gene is TRBJ2-5, the V gene TRBV7-2, with 7 bases fitting TRBD1. CDR1 is SGHTA, CDR2 FQGNSA, per germline. The CDR3 consists of 13 residues. The J segment lost 5 bases and the V segment lost 5 bases, leaving 5 bases of the junction unmatched. Here the CDR3 DNA reads TGTGCCAGCAGCCGCGAACAGGGGGAGACCCAGTACTTC. The encoded protein is CASSREQGETQYF.

This chain connects TRBV12-3 or TRBV12-4 to TRBJ1-5, with D maybe TRBD1 (5 bases). Trimming left V 3 bases short and J 15 bases short, with 15 bases between. CDR3 length: 12 amino acids. The CDR3 nucleotides read TGTGCCAGCAGTTTTTCCGACAGAGTGCCGCATTTT. Residues: CASSFSDRVPHF.

A few counts support this clonotype. This chain joins TRBV7-2 and TRBJ1-1; TRBD1 is a possible D gene (6 bases). CDR3 length: 15 amino acids. V lost 7 bases, J lost 4 bases, and 19 bases lay in between. Germline loops: CDR1 SGHTA, CDR2 FQGNSA. In DNA form, the CDR3 reads TGTGCCAGCATGAAAAGGGGGGGAGTAGGCACTGAAGCTTTCTTT. It yields the protein CASMKRGGVGTEAFF.

The rearrangement uses TRBV12-3 or TRBV12-4 and TRBJ2-5; D is possibly TRBD1 (6 bases). V was shortened by 4 bases and J by 7 bases, with 13 bases between the two germline ends. CDR3 length: 13 residues. The DNA of the CDR3 is TGTGCCAGCAGTTCCAGACAGGCCCGGACCCAGTACTTC. This encodes CASSSRQARTQYF.

This clonotype was seen more than once but under ten times. This chain connects TRBV12-3 or TRBV12-4 to TRBJ2-3, with 8 bases that match TRBD1. The CDR3 sequence is 19 residues long. V trimming: 8 bases; J trimming: 3 bases; junction bases outside the gene matches: 22. The CDR3: CASPPSGGRWVRGTDTQYF. The CDR3 nucleotides read TGTGCCAGCCCTCCCTCAGGGGGCAGATGGGTCAGGGGGACAGATACGCAGTATTTT.